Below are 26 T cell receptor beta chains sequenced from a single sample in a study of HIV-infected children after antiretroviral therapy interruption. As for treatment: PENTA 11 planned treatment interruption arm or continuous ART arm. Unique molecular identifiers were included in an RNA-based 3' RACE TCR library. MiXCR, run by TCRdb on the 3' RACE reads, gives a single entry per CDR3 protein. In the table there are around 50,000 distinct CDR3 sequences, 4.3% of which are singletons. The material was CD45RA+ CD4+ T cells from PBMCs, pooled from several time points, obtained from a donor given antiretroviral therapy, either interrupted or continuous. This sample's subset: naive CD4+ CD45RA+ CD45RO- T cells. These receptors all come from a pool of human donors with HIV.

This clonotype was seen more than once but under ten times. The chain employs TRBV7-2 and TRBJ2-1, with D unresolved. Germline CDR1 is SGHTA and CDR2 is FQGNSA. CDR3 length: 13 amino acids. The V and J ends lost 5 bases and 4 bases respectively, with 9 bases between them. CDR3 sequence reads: CASSPSAYNEQFF. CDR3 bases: TGTGCCAGCAGCCCCAGTGCTTACAATGAGCAGTTCTTC. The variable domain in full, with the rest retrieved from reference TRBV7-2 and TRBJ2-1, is GAGVSQSPSNKVTEKGKDVELRCDPISGHTALYWYRQSLGQGLEFLIYFQGNSAPDKSGLPSDRFSAERTGGSVSTLTIQRTQQEDSAVYLCASSPSAYNEQFFGPGTRLTVL.

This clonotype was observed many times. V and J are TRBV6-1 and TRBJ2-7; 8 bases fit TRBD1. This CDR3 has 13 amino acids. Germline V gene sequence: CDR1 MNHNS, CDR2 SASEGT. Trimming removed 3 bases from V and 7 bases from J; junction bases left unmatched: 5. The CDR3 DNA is TGTGCCAGCAGTGAGAAGGACAGGGTAGAGCAGTACTTC. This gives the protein CASSEKDRVEQYF.

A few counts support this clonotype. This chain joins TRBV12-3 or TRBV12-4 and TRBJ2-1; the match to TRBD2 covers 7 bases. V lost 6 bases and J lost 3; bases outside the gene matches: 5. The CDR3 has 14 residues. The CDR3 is CASSPKRDYNEQFF. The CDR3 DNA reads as TGTGCCAGCAGCCCCAAGCGGGACTACAATGAGCAGTTCTTC.

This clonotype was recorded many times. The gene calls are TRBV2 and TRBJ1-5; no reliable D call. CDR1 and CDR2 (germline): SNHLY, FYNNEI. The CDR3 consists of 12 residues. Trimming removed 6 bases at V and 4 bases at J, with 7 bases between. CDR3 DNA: TGTGCCAGCAGCTTTAGGAATCAGCCCCAGCATTTT. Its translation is CASSFRNQPQHF.

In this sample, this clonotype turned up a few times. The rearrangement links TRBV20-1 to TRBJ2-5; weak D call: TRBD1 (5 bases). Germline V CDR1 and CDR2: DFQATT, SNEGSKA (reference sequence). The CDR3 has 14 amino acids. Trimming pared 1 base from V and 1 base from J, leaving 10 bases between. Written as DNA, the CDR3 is TGCAGTGCTAGAGTGAAGGGGCCCCAAGAGACCCAGTACTTC. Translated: CSARVKGPQETQYF.

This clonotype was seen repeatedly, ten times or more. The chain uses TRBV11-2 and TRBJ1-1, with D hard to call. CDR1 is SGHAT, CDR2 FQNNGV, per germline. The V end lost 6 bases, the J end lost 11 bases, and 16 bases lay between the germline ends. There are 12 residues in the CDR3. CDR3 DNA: TGTGCCAGCAGAGGGATAAACGTTAGGGCTTTCTTT. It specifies CASRGINVRAFF.

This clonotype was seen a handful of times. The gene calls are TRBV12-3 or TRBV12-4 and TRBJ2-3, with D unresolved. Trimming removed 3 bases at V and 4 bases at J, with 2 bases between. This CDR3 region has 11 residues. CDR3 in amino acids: CASSFSDTQYF. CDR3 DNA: TGTGCCAGCAGTTTTTCAGATACGCAGTATTTT.

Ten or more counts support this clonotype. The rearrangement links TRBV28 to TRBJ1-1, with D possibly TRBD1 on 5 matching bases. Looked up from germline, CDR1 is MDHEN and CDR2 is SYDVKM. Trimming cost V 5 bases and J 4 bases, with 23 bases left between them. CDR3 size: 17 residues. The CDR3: CASSILLGTRTFTEAFF. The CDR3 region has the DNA TGTGCCAGCAGTATCCTCCTAGGGACGCGGACTTTCACTGAAGCTTTCTTT.

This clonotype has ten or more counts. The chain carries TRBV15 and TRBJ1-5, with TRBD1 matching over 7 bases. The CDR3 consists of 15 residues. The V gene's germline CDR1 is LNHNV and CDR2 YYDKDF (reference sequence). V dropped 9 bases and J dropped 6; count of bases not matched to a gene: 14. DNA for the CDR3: TGTGCCACTTCCCGGGACAGCGGTTGGAGTCAGCCCCAGCATTTT. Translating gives CATSRDSGWSQPQHF.

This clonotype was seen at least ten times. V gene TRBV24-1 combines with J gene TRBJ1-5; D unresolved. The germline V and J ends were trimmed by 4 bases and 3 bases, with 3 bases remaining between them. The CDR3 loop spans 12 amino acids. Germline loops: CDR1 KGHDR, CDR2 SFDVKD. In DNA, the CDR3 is TGTGCCACCAGTGAGAACAATCAGCCCCAGCATTTT. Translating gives CATSENNQPQHF.

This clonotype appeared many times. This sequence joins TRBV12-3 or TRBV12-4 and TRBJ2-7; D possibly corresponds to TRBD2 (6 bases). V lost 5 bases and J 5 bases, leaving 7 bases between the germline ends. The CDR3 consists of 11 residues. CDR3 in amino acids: CASSGGNEQYF. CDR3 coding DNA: TGTGCCAGCAGTGGGGGGAACGAGCAGTACTTC.

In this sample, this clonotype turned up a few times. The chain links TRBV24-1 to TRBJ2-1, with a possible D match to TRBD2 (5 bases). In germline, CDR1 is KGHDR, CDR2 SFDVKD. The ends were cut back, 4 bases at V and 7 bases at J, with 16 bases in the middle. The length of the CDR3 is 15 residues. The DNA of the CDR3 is TGTGCCACCAGTGACCCACGCCGGACTTTGAATGAGCAGTTCTTC. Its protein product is CATSDPRRTLNEQFF.

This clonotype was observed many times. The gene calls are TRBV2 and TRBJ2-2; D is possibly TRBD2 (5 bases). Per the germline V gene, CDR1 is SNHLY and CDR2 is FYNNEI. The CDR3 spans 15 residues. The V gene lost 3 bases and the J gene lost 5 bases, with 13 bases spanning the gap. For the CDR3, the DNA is TGTGCCAGCAGTGAGAGGGTAGCAAAAACCGGGGAGCTGTTTTTT. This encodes CASSERVAKTGELFF. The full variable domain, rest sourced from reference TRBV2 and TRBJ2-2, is EPEVTQTPSHQVTQMGQEVILRCVPISNHLYFYWYRQILGQKVEFLVSFYNNEISEKSEIFDDQFSVERPDGSNFTLKIRSTKLEDSAMYFCASSERVAKTGELFFGEGSRLTVL.

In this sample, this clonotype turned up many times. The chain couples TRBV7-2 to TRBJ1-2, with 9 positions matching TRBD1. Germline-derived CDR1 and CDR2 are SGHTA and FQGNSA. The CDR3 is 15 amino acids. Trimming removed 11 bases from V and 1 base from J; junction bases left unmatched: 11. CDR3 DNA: TGTGCCTCAACCGTGGGGACAGGGATTAACTATGGCTACACCTTC. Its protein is CASTVGTGINYGYTF.

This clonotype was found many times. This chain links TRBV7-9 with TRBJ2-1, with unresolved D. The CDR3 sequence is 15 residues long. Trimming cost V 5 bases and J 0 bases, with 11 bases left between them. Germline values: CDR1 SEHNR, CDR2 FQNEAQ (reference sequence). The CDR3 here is CASSLYKSSYNEQFF. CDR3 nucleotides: TGTGCCAGCAGCCTTTACAAGAGCTCCTACAATGAGCAGTTCTTC.

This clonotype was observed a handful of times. In DNA form, the CDR3 reads TGCAGTGCTAGAGATCGACTAGCGGGGATTAATGAGCAGTTCTTC. Translation: CSARDRLAGINEQFF. This chain connects TRBV20-1 to TRBJ2-1, with 11 positions matching TRBD2. The ends lost 0 bases at V and 7 bases at J; junction bases unmatched: 5. The CDR3 has 15 residues. From germline, CDR1 is DFQATT and CDR2 SNEGSKA (reference sequence).

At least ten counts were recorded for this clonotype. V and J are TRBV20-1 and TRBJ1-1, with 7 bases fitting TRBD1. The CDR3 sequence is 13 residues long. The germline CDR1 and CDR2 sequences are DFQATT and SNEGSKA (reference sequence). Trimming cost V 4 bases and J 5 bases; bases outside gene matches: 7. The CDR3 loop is CSATPTGRTEAFF. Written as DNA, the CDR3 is TGCAGTGCTACCCCGACAGGGAGGACTGAAGCTTTCTTT.

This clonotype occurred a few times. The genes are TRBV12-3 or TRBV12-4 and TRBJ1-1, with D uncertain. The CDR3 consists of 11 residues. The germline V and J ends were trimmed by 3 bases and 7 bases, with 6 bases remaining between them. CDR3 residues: CASSFVGEAFF. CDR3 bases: TGTGCCAGCAGTTTTGTAGGTGAAGCTTTCTTT.

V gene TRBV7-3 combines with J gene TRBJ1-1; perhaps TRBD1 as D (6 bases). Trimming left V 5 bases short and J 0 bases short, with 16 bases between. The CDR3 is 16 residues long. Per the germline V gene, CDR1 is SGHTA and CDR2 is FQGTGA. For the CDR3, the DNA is TGTGCCAGCAGCGCCAGTGGGGGCAGAATGAACACTGAAGCTTTCTTT. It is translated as CASSASGGRMNTEAFF.

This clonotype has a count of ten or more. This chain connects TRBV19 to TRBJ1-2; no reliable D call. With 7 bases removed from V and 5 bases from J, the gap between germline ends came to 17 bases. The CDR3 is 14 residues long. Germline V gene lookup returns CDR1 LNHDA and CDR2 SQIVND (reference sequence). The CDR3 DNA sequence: TGTGCCAGTATCCGAGGACGGGCGGAATATGGCTACACCTTC. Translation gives CASIRGRAEYGYTF.

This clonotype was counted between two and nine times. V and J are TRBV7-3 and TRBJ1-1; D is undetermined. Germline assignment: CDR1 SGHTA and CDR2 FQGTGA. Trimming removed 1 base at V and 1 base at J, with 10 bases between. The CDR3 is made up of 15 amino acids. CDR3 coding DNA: TGTGCCAGCAGCTTAATGACGGGGTCGAACACTGAAGCTTTCTTT. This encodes CASSLMTGSNTEAFF. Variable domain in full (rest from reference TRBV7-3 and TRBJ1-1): GAGVSQTPSNKVTEKGKYVELRCDPISGHTALYWYRQSLGQGPEFLIYFQGTGAADDSGLPNDRFFAVRPEGSVSTLKIQRTERGDSAVYLCASSLMTGSNTEAFFGQGTRLTVV.

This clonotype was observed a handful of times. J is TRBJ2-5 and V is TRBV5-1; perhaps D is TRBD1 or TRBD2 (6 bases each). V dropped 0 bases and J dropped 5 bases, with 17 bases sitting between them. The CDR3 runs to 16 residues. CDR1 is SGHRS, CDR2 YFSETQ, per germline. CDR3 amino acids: CASSLGGASFDETQYF. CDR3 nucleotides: TGCGCCAGCAGCTTGGGGGGGGCCAGCTTCGACGAGACCCAGTACTTC. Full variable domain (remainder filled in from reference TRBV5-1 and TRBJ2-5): KAGVTQTPRYLIKTRGQQVTLSCSPISGHRSVSWYQQTPGQGLQFLFEYFSETQRNKGNFPGRFSGRQFSNSRSEMNVSTLELGDSALYLCASSLGGASFDETQYFGPGTRLLVL.

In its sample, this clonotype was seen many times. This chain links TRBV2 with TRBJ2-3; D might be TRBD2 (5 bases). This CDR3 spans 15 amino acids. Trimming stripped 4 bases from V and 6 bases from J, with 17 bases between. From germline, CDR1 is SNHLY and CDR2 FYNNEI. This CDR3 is CASSGVWRAADTQYF. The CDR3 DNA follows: TGTGCCAGCAGTGGGGTGTGGAGAGCGGCCGATACGCAGTATTTT.

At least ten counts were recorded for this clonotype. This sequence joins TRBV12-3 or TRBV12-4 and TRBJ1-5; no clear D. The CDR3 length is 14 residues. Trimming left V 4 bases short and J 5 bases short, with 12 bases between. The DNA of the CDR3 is TGTGCCAGCAGTTCAGAGACGGGGTATCAGCCCCAGCATTTT. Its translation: CASSSETGYQPQHF.

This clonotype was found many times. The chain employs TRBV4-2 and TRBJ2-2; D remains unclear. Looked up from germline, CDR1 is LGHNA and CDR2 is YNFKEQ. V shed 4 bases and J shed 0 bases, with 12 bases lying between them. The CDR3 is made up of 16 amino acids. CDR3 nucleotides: TGTGCCAGCAGCCGAAAACTGGTCGCGAACACCGGGGAGCTGTTTTTT. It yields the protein CASSRKLVANTGELFF.

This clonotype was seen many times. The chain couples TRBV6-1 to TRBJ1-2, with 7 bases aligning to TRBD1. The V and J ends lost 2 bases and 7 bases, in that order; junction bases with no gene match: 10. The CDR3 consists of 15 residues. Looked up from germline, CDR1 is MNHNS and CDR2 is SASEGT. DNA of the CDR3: TGTGCCAGCAGTGAAAGGCATGGAGACAGGGCTGGCTACACCTTC. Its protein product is CASSERHGDRAGYTF.